Many counts were recorded for the clone carrying this T cell receptor beta chain. Antigen: not known. The data originate from a study of T cells after posttransplantation cyclophosphamide. On the day of bone marrow donation, the related graft donor provided peripheral blood. General study points: Donor CD8+ memory clones often dominated recipient blood repertoires at later times. After PTCy, TRB diversity resembled that of CNI/methotrexate controls. Tissue-infiltrating T cells from skin or gut overlapped little with blood T cells.

The table came from immunoSEQ multiplex PCR; TCRdb's copy has only in-frame clones and leaves some out. The sample includes about 39,000 clones, none of them occurring once. V was cut by 4 bases and J by 4 bases, with 15 bases left in between. The germline V gene encodes CDR1 MNHEY and CDR2 SMNVEV (reference sequence). The CDR3 loop spans 15 amino acids. This chain links TRBV27 with TRBJ2-3; maybe TRBD1 (6 bases). Sequences were obtained from PBMCs. The receptor's source is a woman between 50 and 59 years old in good health and a related stem cell transplant donor. The CDR3 here is CASSSQGIRADTQYF. The CDR3 DNA follows: TGTGCCAGCAGTTCCCAGGGGATTCGAGCAGATACGCAGTATTTT.